This passage covers 14 T cell receptor beta chains from one sample sequenced in a study of regulatory T cells in long-lasting Graves disease. Indicated time point: persistent/refractory GD, antithyroid drugs over 5 years with positive TRAb. The TCR library was made from RNA extracted from PBMCs. iRepertoire HTBI primers and Arm-PCR of CDR3 regions built TCR beta libraries. MiXCR was run by TCRdb on the multiplex PCR reads, yielding one entry per CDR3 protein. Among some 280,000 distinct CDR3 sequences, 20% to 25% were seen once, and the ten largest hold more than 50%. The sequenced sample was peripheral blood mononuclear cells (PBMCs), obtained when the disease was refractory, from a patient treated with antithyroid drugs. These receptors were collected from a female donor with Graves disease.

This chain links TRBV6-5 with TRBJ2-7; the match to TRBD1 covers 9 bases. The V gene end was trimmed by 0 bases and the J gene end by 3 bases; junction bases not matched to a gene: 6. This CDR3 is built from 16 residues. Germline V gene data show CDR1 as MNHEY and CDR2 as SVGAGI. In DNA, the CDR3 is TGTGCCAGCAGTTACTCGGGGGGACAGGGATTCTACGAGCAGTACTTC. This sequence encodes CASSYSGGQGFYEQYF.

This CDR3 is CASSPEGQFGETQYF. CDR3 bases: TGTGCCAGCAGCCCAGAAGGACAGTTCGGTGAGACCCAGTACTTC. This chain joins TRBV7-9 and TRBJ2-5, with D maybe TRBD1 (6 bases). This CDR3 contains 15 residues. CDR1 and CDR2 from the germline V gene are SEHNR and FQNEAQ (reference sequence). V shed 5 bases and J shed 5 bases, with 18 bases lying between them.

This clonotype showed up just a few times. The chain carries TRBV6-2 or TRBV6-3 and TRBJ2-7, with D tentatively TRBD1 or TRBD2 (5 bases each). The CDR3 runs 13 residues. The V gene's germline CDR1 is MNHEY and CDR2 SVGEGT. V was clipped by 4 bases and J by 7 bases, with 14 bases between them. CDR3 loop: CASSSFLGGEQYF. Here the CDR3 DNA reads TGTGCCAGCAGTTCCTTTCTTGGGGGAGAGCAGTACTTC.

This chain joins TRBV6-1 and TRBJ2-1; a possible D gene is TRBD2 (6 bases). This CDR3 has 14 residues. The V end lost 6 bases, the J end lost 2 bases, and 11 bases lay between the germline ends. The germline gives CDR1 MNHNS, CDR2 SASEGT. The CDR3 here is CASSRTTPYNEQFF. The DNA for the CDR3 is TGTGCCAGCAGCCGGACTACTCCCTACAATGAGCAGTTCTTC.

The J gene is TRBJ2-1, the V gene TRBV2, with TRBD2 matching over 10 bases. Looked up from germline, CDR1 is SNHLY and CDR2 is FYNNEI. Trimming at V came to 8 bases and at J to 10 bases, leaving 11 bases not matched to a gene. This CDR3 has 14 residues. CDR3 DNA: TGTGCCAGCCTCCAACTAGCGGGAACGAAGGAGCAGTTCTTC. As protein: CASLQLAGTKEQFF.

Regarding this clonotype: At one end, the junction sequence differs from germline, possibly due to a read error. The genes are TRBV6-2 or TRBV6-3 and TRBJ2-7; either TRBD1 or TRBD2 may fit D (5 bases each). The CDR3 consists of 13 residues. Germline lookup yields CDR1 MNHEY and CDR2 SVGEGT. CDR3 in amino acids: CASRGTPGYEQHF. The CDR3 coding sequence is TGTGCCAGCAGAGGGACCCCCGGCTACGAGCAGCACTTC.

Ten or more counts support this clonotype. The chain joins TRBV10-3 to TRBJ2-7, with D maybe TRBD1 (5 bases). The germline gives CDR1 ENHRY, CDR2 SYGVKD. This CDR3 has 14 residues. V lost 0 bases to trimming and J lost 12 bases, with 18 bases between them. In DNA, the CDR3 is TGTGCCATCAGTGAGTCGGGCGGTCAGGGCTTCATGTACTTC. Amino acids: CAISESGGQGFMYF.

The chain employs TRBV5-1 and TRBJ2-4, with D unclear. Trimming left V 4 bases short and J 5 bases short, with 13 bases between. The CDR3 has 14 residues. Germline V gene lookup returns CDR1 SGHRS and CDR2 YFSETQ. CDR3 amino acids: CASSPRATENIQYF. Written as DNA, the CDR3 is TGCGCCAGCAGCCCCCGGGCAACGGAAAACATTCAGTACTTC. The full variable domain, in which reference TRBV5-1 and TRBJ2-4 provide the parts outside the CDR3, is KAGVTQTPRYLIKTRGQQVTLSCSPISGHRSVSWYQQTPGQGLQFLFEYFSETQRNKGNFPGRFSGRQFSNSRSEMNVSTLELGDSALYLCASSPRATENIQYFGAGTRLSVL.

This clonotype was detected ten times or more. The V and J genes are TRBV6-1 and TRBJ1-2; the match to TRBD1 covers 9 bases. CDR3 size: 13 residues. Per germline, CDR1 MNHNS and CDR2 SASEGT. V was clipped by 6 bases and J by 4 bases; unmatched bases: 3. The CDR3, as DNA: TGTGCCAGCAGCCGGACAGGGGCCTATGGCTACACCTTC. Translating gives CASSRTGAYGYTF.

This clonotype has at least ten counts. The chain recombines TRBV7-2 with TRBJ2-7; 7 bases align to TRBD1. This CDR3 has 13 residues. Trimming cost V 5 bases and J 7 bases; bases outside gene matches: 8. Per the germline V gene, CDR1 is SGHTA and CDR2 is FQGNSA. The CDR3 loop reads CASSPTGAWEQYF. CDR3 nucleotide sequence: TGTGCCAGCAGCCCCACAGGGGCGTGGGAGCAGTACTTC.

This clonotype was detected many times. The rearrangement links TRBV11-2 to TRBJ1-6, with 9 positions matching TRBD1. The germline gives CDR1 SGHAT, CDR2 FQNNGV. The length of the CDR3 is 16 residues. With V trimmed by 1 base and J by 9 bases, 7 bases remained unmatched. CDR3 protein: CASSLGGQGGRSPLHF. CDR3 nucleotides: TGTGCCAGCAGCTTAGGGGGACAGGGAGGACGTTCACCCCTCCACTTT.

This clonotype turned up a few times. This chain links TRBV7-2 with TRBJ1-1; no definite D call. This CDR3 has 15 residues. V gave up 1 base and J gave up 1 base, with 10 bases separating them. The germline gives CDR1 SGHTA, CDR2 FQGNSA. This chain's CDR3 is CASSLGSSRNTEAFF. CDR3 sequence (DNA): TGTGCCAGCAGCTTAGGTTCATCACGGAACACTGAAGCTTTCTTT.

The chain couples TRBV27 to TRBJ2-5; the D is unclear. This CDR3 spans 14 amino acids. V was clipped by 5 bases and J by 5 bases, with 15 bases between them. CDR1 is MNHEY, CDR2 SMNVEV, per germline (reference sequence). The CDR3 DNA reads as TGTGCCAGCAGTCCTTACATGGGCATGGAGACCCAGTACTTC. This sequence encodes CASSPYMGMETQYF.

This clonotype came up a few times. The chain combines TRBV2 with TRBJ2-6; 8 bases fit TRBD1. Germline V CDR1 and CDR2: SNHLY, FYNNEI. CDR3 size: 17 residues. Unmatched junction bases numbered 5, after V lost 4 bases and J lost 0 bases. This chain's CDR3 is CASSGDRFVSGANVLTF. CDR3 coding DNA: TGTGCCAGCAGTGGGGACAGGTTCGTCTCTGGGGCCAACGTCCTGACTTTC.